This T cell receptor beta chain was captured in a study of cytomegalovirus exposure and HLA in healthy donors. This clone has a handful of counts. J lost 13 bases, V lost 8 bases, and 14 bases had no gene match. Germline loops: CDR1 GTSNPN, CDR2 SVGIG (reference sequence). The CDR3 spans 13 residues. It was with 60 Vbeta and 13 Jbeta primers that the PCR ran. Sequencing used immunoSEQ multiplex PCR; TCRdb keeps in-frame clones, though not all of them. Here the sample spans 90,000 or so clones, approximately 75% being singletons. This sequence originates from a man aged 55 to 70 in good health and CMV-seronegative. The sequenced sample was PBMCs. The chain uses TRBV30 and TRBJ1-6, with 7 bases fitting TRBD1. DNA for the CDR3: TGTGCCGGCCGGGACAGACTGGACGGGCCCCTCCACTTT. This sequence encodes CAGRDRLDGPLHF.